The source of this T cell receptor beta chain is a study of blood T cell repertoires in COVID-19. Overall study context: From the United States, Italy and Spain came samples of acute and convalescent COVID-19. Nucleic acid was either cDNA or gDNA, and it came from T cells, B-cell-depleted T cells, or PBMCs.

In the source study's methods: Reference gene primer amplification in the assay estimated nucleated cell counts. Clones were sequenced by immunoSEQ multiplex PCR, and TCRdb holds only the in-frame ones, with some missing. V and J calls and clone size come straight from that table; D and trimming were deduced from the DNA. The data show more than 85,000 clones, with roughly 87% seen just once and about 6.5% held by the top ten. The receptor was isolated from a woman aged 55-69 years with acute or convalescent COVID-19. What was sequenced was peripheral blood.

Written as DNA, the CDR3 is TGTGCCAGCAGCGGATACAGAGGGATGAACACTGAAGCTTTCTTT. Protein product: CASSGYRGMNTEAFF. The gene calls are TRBV9 and TRBJ1-1; D remains unclear. Germline loops: CDR1 SGDLS, CDR2 YYNGEE. Trimming took off 3 bases at V and 0 bases at J, with 12 bases between the two ends. The CDR3 has 15 residues.